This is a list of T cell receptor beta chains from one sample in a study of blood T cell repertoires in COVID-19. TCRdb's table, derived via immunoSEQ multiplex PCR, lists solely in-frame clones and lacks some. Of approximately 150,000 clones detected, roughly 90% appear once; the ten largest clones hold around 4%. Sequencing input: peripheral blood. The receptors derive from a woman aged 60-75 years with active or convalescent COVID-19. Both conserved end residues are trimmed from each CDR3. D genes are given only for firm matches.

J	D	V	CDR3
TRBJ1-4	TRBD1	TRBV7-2	ASSEGGQGRRKLF
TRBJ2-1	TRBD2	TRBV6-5	ASRRGLERYNEQF
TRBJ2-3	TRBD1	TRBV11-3	ASSLGTGVADTQY
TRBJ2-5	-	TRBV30	AWSPGHGPQETQY
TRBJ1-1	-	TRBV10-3	AISVRDTEAF
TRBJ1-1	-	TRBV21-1	ASSKKGDRRYTEAF
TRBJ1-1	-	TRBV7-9	ASSLPQGRDTEAF
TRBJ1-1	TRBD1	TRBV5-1	ASSPNGQGGSRDTEAF
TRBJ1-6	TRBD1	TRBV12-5	ASGGQGGNSPLH
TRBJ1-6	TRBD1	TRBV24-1	ATSDLSGQTPNSPLH
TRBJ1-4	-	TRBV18	ASSPQEATNEKLF
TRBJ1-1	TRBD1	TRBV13	ASREGQGAMNTEAF
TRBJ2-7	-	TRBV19	ASSRPDREGEQY
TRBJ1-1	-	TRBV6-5	ASSYSWRDTEAF
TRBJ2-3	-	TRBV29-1	SATFGVGWADTQY
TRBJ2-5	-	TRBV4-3	ASSQNGQYQETQY
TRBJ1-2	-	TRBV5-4	ASSSLPPNYGYT
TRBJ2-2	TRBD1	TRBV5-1	ASSLGQENTGELF
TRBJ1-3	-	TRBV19	ASSIAQSDTIY
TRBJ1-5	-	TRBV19	ASKGGFFGQPQH
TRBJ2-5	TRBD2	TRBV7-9	ASSSRGVSETQY
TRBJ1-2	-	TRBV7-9	ASKASLGQGLNYGYT
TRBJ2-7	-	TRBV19	ASSMNPQGYSYEQY
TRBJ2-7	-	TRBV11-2	ASSLGAANHEQY
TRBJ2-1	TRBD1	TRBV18	ASSPLGQGANEQF
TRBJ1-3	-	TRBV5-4	ASSLYGNTIY
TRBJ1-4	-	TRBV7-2	ASSPGLIIEKLF
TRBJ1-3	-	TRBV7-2	ASSPRGRDGNTIY
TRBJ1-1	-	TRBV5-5	ASSLKQAGGEAF
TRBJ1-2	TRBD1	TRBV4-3	ASSQETGTYGYT
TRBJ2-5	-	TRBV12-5	ASGLLGGVGETQY
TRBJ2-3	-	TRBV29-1	GITGRTQY
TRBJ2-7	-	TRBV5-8	ASSRDFGGEQY
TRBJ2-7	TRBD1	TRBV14	ASSPRQGSEQY
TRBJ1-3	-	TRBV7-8	ASRDNAGPSGNTIY
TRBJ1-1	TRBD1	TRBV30	AWTRGPDTEAF
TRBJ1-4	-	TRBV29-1	SVVAGVNEKLF
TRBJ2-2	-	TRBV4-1	ASSYRDRSGELF
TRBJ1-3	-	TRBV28	ASRPDSASGNTIY
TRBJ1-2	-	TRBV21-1	AVFLSYYGYT
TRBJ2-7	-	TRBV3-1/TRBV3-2	ASSLQGSALAEQY
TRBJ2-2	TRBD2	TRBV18	ASSPSGLAAGELF
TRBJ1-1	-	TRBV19	ASSILGPVNTEAF